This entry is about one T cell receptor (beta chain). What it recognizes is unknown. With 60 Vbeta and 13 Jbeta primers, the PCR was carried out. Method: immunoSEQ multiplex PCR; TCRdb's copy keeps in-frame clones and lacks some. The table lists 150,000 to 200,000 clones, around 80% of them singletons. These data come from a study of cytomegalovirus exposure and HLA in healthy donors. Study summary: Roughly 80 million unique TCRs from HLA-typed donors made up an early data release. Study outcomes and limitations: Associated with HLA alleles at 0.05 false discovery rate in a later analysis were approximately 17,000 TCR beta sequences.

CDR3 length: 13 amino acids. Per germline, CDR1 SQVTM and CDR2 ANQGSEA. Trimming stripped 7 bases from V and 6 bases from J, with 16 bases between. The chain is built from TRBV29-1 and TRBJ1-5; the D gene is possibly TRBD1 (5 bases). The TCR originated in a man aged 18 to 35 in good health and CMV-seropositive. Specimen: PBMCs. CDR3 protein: CSATDTWGQPQHF. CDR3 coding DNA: TGCAGCGCCACGGACACTTGGGGTCAGCCCCAGCATTTT.